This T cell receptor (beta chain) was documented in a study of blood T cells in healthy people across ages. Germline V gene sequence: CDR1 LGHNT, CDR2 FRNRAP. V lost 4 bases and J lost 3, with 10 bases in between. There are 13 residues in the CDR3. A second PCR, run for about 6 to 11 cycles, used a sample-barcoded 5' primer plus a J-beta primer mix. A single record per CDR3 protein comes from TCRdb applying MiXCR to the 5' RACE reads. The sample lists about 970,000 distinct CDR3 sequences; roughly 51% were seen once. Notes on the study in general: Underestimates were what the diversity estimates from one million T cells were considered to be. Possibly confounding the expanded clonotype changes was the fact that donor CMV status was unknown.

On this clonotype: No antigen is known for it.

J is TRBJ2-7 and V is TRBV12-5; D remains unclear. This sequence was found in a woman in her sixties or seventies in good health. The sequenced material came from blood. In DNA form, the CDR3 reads TGTGCTAGTGGTTACTTCCCCGGCTACGAGCAGTACTTC. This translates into CASGYFPGYEQYF.